The T cell receptor (beta chain) under discussion was sequenced for a study of blood T cell repertoires in COVID-19 (dated by TCRdb to the early 2020s). About the study as a whole: Samples covering the acute and convalescent phases of COVID-19 were provided by collaborators in the United States, Italy and Spain. The samples were drawn from two sources: the first 160 participants of the ongoing ImmuneRACE study, and 1,254 subjects contributed by 6 global collaborators. The prospective study material was composed of cDNA or gDNA derived from T cells, B-cell-depleted T cells, or PBMCs. Deeply sampled blood TCRbeta repertoires from subjects exposed to, actively infected with, or recovered from COVID-19 were included in the dataset. Where HLA class I and class II types were available, the types were taken from metadata supplied by the sample provider, not from assay-based typing. A freely available public database, intended as a resource for researchers studying the immune response to SARS-CoV-2, is where the repertoires were released. Sample metadata almost always included a de-identified subject ID, COVID-19 status, age in years and sex.

The germline V gene supplies CDR1 MDHEN and CDR2 SYDVKM. The CDR3 starts with the cysteine, ends with the phenylalanine, and has 15 residues. Only the CDR3 DNA is retained, 45 bases long and in frame from the first base. V drops 1 base and J drops 0 bases, leaving 9 bases in between. Results and caveats for the whole study, not just this receptor: The amount of clinical and demographic metadata varied by source and participant and was provided uncurated.

Each collaborating institution followed its own protocols to collect whole blood in K2EDTA tubes. For TCRbeta analysis, collaborators shipped samples in one of three forms: frozen whole blood, isolated PBMCs, or DNA extracted from either of those sample types. TCRbeta CDR3 regions were amplified from genomic DNA using the immunoSEQ Assay, a bias-controlled multiplex PCR. Per the source publication's procedure: Within the assay, amplification of reference gene primers was used to estimate how many nucleated cells each sample contained. To quantify the absolute abundance of each unique TCRbeta CDR3 rearrangement, sequence reads were collapsed and filtered. For each sample, productive Simpson clonality was calculated by taking the square root of Simpson's diversity index across productive rearrangements. TCRdb carries this immuneACCESS record with in-frame sequences only. Its versions omit some clonotypes, under half of them owing to an unresolved V gene in the studies checked, with the rest unexplained. That table furnishes V, J and clone size, whereas the DNA furnished D and trimming. The sample data list about 200,000 clones, and 84% of these were observed just once. The top ten clonotypes cover 7.6% of the sample.

Points on this clone: No antigen is known for it. Base qualities are missing; no much larger clone stands one base away.

This clonotype was obtained from a woman between 50 and 59 years old with active or convalescent COVID-19. This chain joins TRBV28 to TRBJ1-2, with no confidently assigned D gene. The source material was peripheral blood. This receptor carries the CDR3 CASSLYIQTNYGYTF. The DNA is as follows: TGTGCCAGCAGTTTATACATTCAGACTAACTATGGCTACACCTTC.